The 8 T cell receptor beta chains reported below all come from one sample, sequenced in a study of control samples from healthy donors and cancer patients. The protocol was immunoSEQ multiplex PCR, while the TCRdb copy is restricted to in-frame clones and leaves out a portion. The table records tens of thousands of clones, approximately 94% of them present only once. Sequenced material: blood. Source of these receptors: a man between 60 and 75 years old in good health.

The chain has TRBV7-9 and TRBJ1-3, with 8 bases that match TRBD1. Germline CDR1 SEHNR, CDR2 FQNEAQ (reference sequence). The V segment lost 2 bases and the J segment 1 base; nucleotides outside the gene matches: 4. The CDR3 loop spans 16 amino acids. CDR3 DNA sequence: TGTGCCAGCAGCTTATCGACAGGGGAATCTGGAAACACCATATATTTT. Translated, it gives CASSLSTGESGNTIYF. Supplemented by reference TRBV7-9 and TRBJ1-3, the full variable domain reads DTGVSQNPRHKITKRGQNVTFRCDPISEHNRLYWYRQTLGQGPEFLTYFQNEAQLEKSRLLSDRFSAERPKGSFSTLEIQRTEQGDSAMYLCASSLSTGESGNTIYFGEGSWLTVV.

This clone was counted a few times. The V gene is TRBV7-9, the J gene TRBJ1-1, with D possibly matching TRBD1 (6 bases). V lost 6 bases and J lost 4, with 12 bases in between. Germline values: CDR1 SEHNR, CDR2 FQNEAQ (reference sequence). This CDR3 has 13 residues. For the CDR3, the DNA is TGTGCCAGCAGTCAACAGGGTGGCACTGAAGCTTTCTTT. It is translated as CASSQQGGTEAFF.

Only a few counts were recorded for this clone. This chain connects TRBV6-6 to TRBJ2-7, with TRBD2 identical over 13 bases. Germline assignment: CDR1 MNHNY and CDR2 SVGAGI (reference sequence). V lost 5 bases and J lost 5; bases outside the gene matches: 9. The CDR3 contains 16 residues. The CDR3, as DNA: TGTGCCAGCAGTGCGGCTACTAGCGGGGGGGCAAACGAGCAGTACTTC. Amino acid sequence: CASSAATSGGANEQYF.

This clone was recorded a few times. The chain employs TRBV14 and TRBJ2-5, with a weak D call TRBD1 (6 bases). Per the germline V gene, CDR1 is SGHDN and CDR2 is FVKESK. The CDR3 length is 15 residues. Trimming took off 2 bases at V and 4 bases at J, with 14 bases between the two ends. In nucleotides, the CDR3 is TGTGCCAGCAGCCAACGAACAGGGCTGGTAGAGACCCAGTACTTC. Its translation is CASSQRTGLVETQYF.

The V gene is TRBV9, the J gene TRBJ2-3; 8 nucleotides line up with TRBD1. With V trimmed by 6 bases and J by 0 bases, 6 bases remained unmatched. The CDR3 has 15 residues. From germline, CDR1 is SGDLS and CDR2 YYNGEE. CDR3 amino acids: CASTQTGASTDTQYF. CDR3 DNA: TGTGCCAGCACCCAGACAGGGGCGAGCACAGATACGCAGTATTTT.

The J gene is TRBJ2-5, the V gene TRBV7-2; 7 bases align to TRBD2. After removal of 5 bases from V and 2 bases from J, the junction contained 5 bases not matched to a gene. The germline gives CDR1 SGHTA, CDR2 FQGNSA. The CDR3 consists of 14 residues. Here the CDR3 reads CASSIASGQETQYF. CDR3 in DNA: TGTGCCAGCAGCATTGCTAGCGGTCAAGAGACCCAGTACTTC.

The genes are TRBV6-2 or TRBV6-3 and TRBJ2-5; 7 positions agree with TRBD2. V shed 7 bases and J 3 bases; nucleotides not matched to a gene: 8. The CDR3 contains 14 residues. Germline values: CDR1 MNHEY, CDR2 SVGEGT. CDR3 protein: CASTPRGGEETQYF. In DNA form, the CDR3 reads TGTGCCAGCACCCCAAGGGGAGGGGAAGAGACCCAGTACTTC.

The genes are TRBV10-1 and TRBJ1-4, with no clear D. The CDR3 length is 15 residues. Germline loops: CDR1 WNHNN, CDR2 SYGVQD (reference sequence). Between the trimmed V and J ends, which lost 3 bases and 0 bases, there was a span of 8 bases. This CDR3 reads CASSEGSATNEKLFF. CDR3 coding DNA: TGCGCCAGCAGTGAAGGGTCAGCAACTAATGAAAAACTGTTTTTT.